The text below deals with one T cell receptor (beta chain). Vbeta (60) and Jbeta (13) primers were used in the PCR. The table came from immunoSEQ multiplex PCR; TCRdb's copy has only in-frame clones and leaves some out. The data hold approximately 130,000 clones, with about 69% observed a single time. This sample was included in a study of cytomegalovirus exposure and HLA in healthy donors. The specimen was PBMCs. The receptor was isolated from a young man in good health and CMV-seronegative.

The CDR3 protein is CASSLDGGADTEAFF. The DNA of the CDR3 is TGTGCCAGCAGCTTAGACGGAGGGGCGGACACTGAAGCTTTCTTT. This chain links TRBV7-3 with TRBJ1-1; a possible D gene is TRBD1 (5 bases). The CDR3 covers 15 residues. The germline V and J ends were trimmed by 2 bases and 3 bases, with 13 bases remaining between them. Germline-derived CDR1 and CDR2 are SGHTA and FQGTGA.